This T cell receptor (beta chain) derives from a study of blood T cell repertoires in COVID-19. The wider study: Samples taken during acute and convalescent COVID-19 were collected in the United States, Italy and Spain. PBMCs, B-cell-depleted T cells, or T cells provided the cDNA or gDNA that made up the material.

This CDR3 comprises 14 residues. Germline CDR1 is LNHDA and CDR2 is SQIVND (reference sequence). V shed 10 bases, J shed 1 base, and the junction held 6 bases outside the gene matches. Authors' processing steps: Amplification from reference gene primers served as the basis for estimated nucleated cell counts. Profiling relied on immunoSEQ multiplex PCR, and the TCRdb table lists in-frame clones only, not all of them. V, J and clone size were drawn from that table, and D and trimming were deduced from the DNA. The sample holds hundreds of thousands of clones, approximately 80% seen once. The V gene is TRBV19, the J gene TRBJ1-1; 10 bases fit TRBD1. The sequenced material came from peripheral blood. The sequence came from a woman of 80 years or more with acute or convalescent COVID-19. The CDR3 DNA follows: TGTGCCACCAAGGGACAGGGGACGAACACTGAAGCTTTCTTT. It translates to CATKGQGTNTEAFF.